Sequencing of this TCR beta chain was carried out in a study of cytomegalovirus exposure and HLA in healthy donors. As to this clone: Antigen unknown.

The table came from immunoSEQ multiplex PCR; TCRdb's copy has only in-frame clones and leaves some out. Of about 150,000 clones listed, approximately 94% are singletons. Germline V gives CDR1 SGHRS, CDR2 YFSETQ. This CDR3 contains 17 residues. With 0 bases clipped from V and 5 bases from J, the junction kept 9 bases outside the gene matches. Overall study findings and caveats: Accounts indicate the classifier identified cytomegalovirus status with strong specificity and sensitivity. Cytomegalovirus association was assigned to 170 or so TCR beta chains.

The rearrangement links TRBV5-1 to TRBJ2-5; 11 bases match TRBD2. Sequencing used PBMCs. The clonotype comes from a man between 18 and 29 years old in good health and CMV-seropositive. CDR3 region: CASSLAIAGGPRETQYF. The DNA of the CDR3 is TGCGCCAGCAGCTTGGCAATAGCGGGAGGGCCGAGGGAGACCCAGTACTTC.